This TCR beta chain was observed in a study of T cell responses to AZD1222 COVID-19 vaccine. Remarks on this clone: The target antigen is unknown.

Profiled with immunoSEQ multiplex PCR; TCRdb holds only in-frame clones, not every one. The table includes about 140,000 clones, around nine tenths detected once. CDR1 is SGHTA, CDR2 FQGNSA, per germline. The CDR3 sequence is 14 residues long. The ends lost 8 bases at V and 6 bases at J; junction bases unmatched: 6. Study outcomes and limitations: Nearly half of spike-specific TCRs reportedly go after variant regions that carry no mutations. Spike was spanned by vaccine-associated CD4 TCRs, with dominance at 160-218 and 743-854. In a largely white British group with more females than males, clonal diversity was possibly underestimated.

The TCR comes from an adult in good health. The material sequenced was peripheral blood, taken on day 0 of AZD1222 vaccination. The rearrangement uses TRBV7-2 and TRBJ1-5, with 11 bases aligning to TRBD1. The DNA for the CDR3 is TGTGCCAGCCGTGCGGGGACAGGGGGTCAGCCCCAGCATTTT. Translation: CASRAGTGGQPQHF.